This T cell receptor (beta chain) was captured by sequencing in a study of CD4 and CD8 cells across lung adenocarcinoma regions. By sample fraction, this clonotype is medium-sized (0.01 to 0.1%). TCRdb passed the PCR reads through MiXCR, listing each CDR3 protein once. The sample contains under 8,500 distinct CDR3 sequences, roughly 50% of which appear only once. The patients had localized lung adenocarcinoma, a non-small cell subtype. Sequenced input: CD4+ T cells from the center of a lung tumor. The clonotype originates from a female donor with lung adenocarcinoma. The CD4 and CD8 labels of this study may be unreliable.

Here the CDR3 DNA reads TGTGCCAGCAGACAGGGAGGCTCTGGGGCCAACGTCCTGACTTTC. Protein product: CASRQGGSGANVLTF. This chain uses TRBV6-5 with TRBJ2-6; D may correspond to TRBD1 or TRBD2 (6 bases each). Germline CDR1 MNHEY, CDR2 SVGAGI. The CDR3 length is 15 residues. V was cut by 6 bases and J by 0 bases, with 9 bases left in between.